Sequencing of this T cell receptor (beta chain) was carried out in a study of cytomegalovirus exposure and HLA in healthy donors (dated 2017 in TCRdb). In terms of the full investigation: An earlier analysis of roughly 630 of the donors reported about 250 Gb of sequence data and roughly 100 million unique TCR beta sequences from around 200 million T cells. In the later analysis, no new phenotypic data were used to find candidate immune exposures; instead, reliance was placed on TCR beta sequences and their occurrence across donors. HLA typing covered class I and class II loci at four-digit resolution. The number of donors typed differed by locus, with roughly 629-640 for A, B, C, DRB1 and DQB1, more than 500 for DQA1, 606 for DPA1, and around 430 for DPB1. A later genetic analysis used genome-wide SNP genotypes for about 60% of the roughly 700 donors, treating that subset as a discovery cohort. High-throughput TCR immunosequencing, statistical association of individual TCRs with disease status, and machine learning were combined to predict cytomegalovirus infection status. An earlier analysis of approximately 640 of the donors applied high-throughput TCR beta sequencing to assess whether each TCR beta V gene segment acted as functional or pseudogenic. The study aimed to test whether signatures of past pathogen exposure could be identified by cataloging public T cell receptors. In addition to the first cohort of roughly 670 subjects, a separate validation cohort of 100 to 150 different subjects was used. Among the roughly 400 genotyped donors, 81% belonged to the genetic ancestry cluster associated with self-reported Caucasian donors. Every discovery cohort repertoire had been produced on one sequencing platform. An early release covering roughly 640 HLA-typed donors comprised roughly 300 gigabases of sequencing data and tens of millions of unique TCR sequences. Because of strong linkage in the cohort, roughly five DR-DQ haplotypes were treated as single units for association and clustering. The study profiled the T cell repertoires of about 720 subjects by immunosequencing and related them to cytomegalovirus serostatus. In a later analysis, previously published TCR beta repertoires from roughly 710 donors were re-analyzed and high-resolution HLA genotyping was added so that TCR occurrence patterns could be studied. On average, over 200,000 unique TCR beta nucleotide sequences were sequenced per donor among fewer than 500 genotyped donors of the cohort, with roughly 18% of those sequences being non-productive. Donor age, sex, ethnicity and CMV serostatus were compiled alongside the repertoire data.

A remark on this clone: Its antigen is unknown. The sample holds no much larger clone one base away, and base qualities are not on file.

The paper's findings and limits, for the study overall: Sequencing depth was assumed to be roughly uniform across donors in the presence/absence analyses, though that assumption may not hold. Broadly in line with IMGT annotations, most TCR beta V segments showed up in productive rearrangements about 87% or about 30% of the time in an earlier analysis of 587 of the donors. A further reported finding was that TCR beta sequences accurately predicted the HLA-A and HLA-B alleles for most subjects in the first cohort. According to a later genetic analysis, donors in an Asian-associated ancestry cluster had fewer N-insertions in productive TCRs than the roughly 670-donor mean. In vitro tests confirmed that three of the cytomegalovirus-associated TCR beta chains recognize cytomegalovirus antigens. In a later analysis, HLA-associated TCR beta chains showed more clonal expansion and lower generation probabilities than non-associated chains that were equally common. While some public TCRs were present in many individuals, most TCR sequences turned up only very rarely across donors. A later analysis associated about 18,000 TCR beta sequences with specific HLA alleles at a false discovery rate of 0.05. The classifier was reported to diagnose cytomegalovirus status with high specificity and sensitivity in both the original and validation cohorts. The study gave a list of over 150 TCR beta chains associated with cytomegalovirus. In a later analysis, several top co-occurrence clusters were reported to appear linked to parvovirus B19, influenza, CMV and Epstein-Barr virus. When HLA alleles, especially DR and DQ, strongly co-occurred, TCR associations were difficult to assign to individual alleles. Immune exposure information for the cohort was limited to CMV serostatus. Linkage disequilibrium might explain the correlated functional status among segregating V segments, but an unknown experimental factor could not be ruled out. According to the authors, the approach could potentially be generalized to other disease states and immunological phenotypes. The earlier analysis of 587 of the donors excluded some 15 rarely observed V segments, including chromosome 9 orphons, because counts were too low. According to a later analysis, TCR association rates differed among HLA loci, with DRB1 alleles showing the most associated TCRs and HLA-C alleles showing the fewest. In this cohort, only TCR beta chains were sequenced, and detectable features were limited by the absence of alpha or paired-chain data. In a later analysis, most CMV-associated TCR beta chains were found to appear HLA-restricted, with HLA associations seemingly driven largely by CMV exposure. The sequencing pipeline was judged likely to have produced a cluster of highly shared sequence variants as a technical artifact. HLA typing was unavailable for some donors at each locus, so association tests used only the typed subset. An association between a missense DCLRE1C variant and V-gene and J-gene trimming of TCR beta chains was found in a later genetic analysis and replicated in an independent cohort.

Receptor amplification or capture employed the immunoSEQ multiplex PCR assay. For the multiplex PCR, a mixture combining 60 forward primers for TCR Vbeta segments and 13 reverse primers for TCR Jbeta segments was used. Amplification of the CDR3 region of rearranged TCR beta genes was performed with a multiplex PCR assay on genomic DNA. On the Illumina HiSeq System, the amplified TCR beta libraries were sequenced as 87-base-pair reads. The authors' analysis ran thus. A later analysis tallied about 77 million unique TCR beta chains across the 600 to 700 repertoires, and approximately 12 million of those chains were shared by two or more donors. Raw reads were error-corrected and collapsed into unique sequences with a nearest-neighbor algorithm that merged closely related sequences to remove PCR and sequencing errors. To assign V, D and J gene segments, CDR3 sequences were aligned to IMGT reference sequences. For a sequence to be retained, a match of at least six nucleotides was required to both a V gene segment and a J gene segment. A rearrangement counted as productive if the CDR3 had no stop codons and remained in frame with V and J, and every other rearrangement counted as non-productive. CDR3 was defined by IMGT convention, running from the second conserved V-encoded cysteine to the conserved J-encoded phenylalanine. Sequences without an unambiguous match to a single V gene segment were excluded from the earlier analysis of about 600 of the donors. An earlier analysis of fewer than 750 of the donors called V segments functional above 56.7% productive rearrangements and segregating when the between-donor standard deviation exceeded 5%. A statistical classification framework was developed to diagnose cytomegalovirus status using the catalog of TCR beta chain sequences. V and J gene assignment, in a later analysis, came from comparing TCR nucleotide sequences with IMGT/GENE-DB human TR gene sequences. In a later analysis, CDR3 sequences and most-parsimonious VDJ recombination scenarios were assigned using the TCRdist pipeline. In a later analysis, each TCR beta chain was defined by its CDR3 amino acid sequence together with its V-gene family, and reads without a unique V-gene family were excluded. To address suspected cross-contamination and a sequencing artifact, a later analysis removed over 500 highly shared, low-generation-probability nucleotide sequences. A later analysis calculated a clonal expansion index for each public chain from normalized within-repertoire ranks of inferred template counts. A later analysis computed generation probabilities with a VDJ recombination model fitted to out-of-frame rearrangements, and checked the results against IGoR. A later analysis scored TCR-TCR, TCR-HLA and TCR-CMV co-occurrence with hypergeometric tests, applying a repertoire-size bias correction to TCR pairs. In a later analysis, false discovery rates were estimated by permuting HLA or CMV assignments 20 times. In a later analysis, co-occurring TCRs were grouped with DBSCAN, and TCRdist sequence similarity was added when clustering was performed within HLA-allele-positive subsets. Repertoires with fewer than 30,000 or more than 120,000 public chains were left out of co-occurrence clustering, as were several repertoires with anomalous nucleotide sharing. This immuneACCESS table, as held by TCRdb, lists in-frame sequences with V and J called but not all clones. Of the missing ones, under half trace to an unresolved V gene in checked studies; the others have no known cause. The V and J calls and the clone size are those of that table, but D and trimming were determined from the DNA. The sample includes 60,000 to 70,000 clones, with around 80% observed a single time. The ten largest clones take up less than 3.5% of the sample.

The cohort comprised 710 or so healthy bone marrow donors. At the time of sampling, all cohort members were nominally healthy, though unrecorded immune exposures were likely present. The donor tested CMV seronegative and was one of the 352 seronegative cohort members. Every donor gave a peripheral blood sample, and the peripheral blood mononuclear cells from that sample were used for TCR beta sequencing. The Qiagen DNeasy Blood Extraction Kit was used to extract genomic DNA from the blood cell samples. Material: PBMCs. The receptor's source is a woman in her 30s in good health and CMV-seronegative.

The DNA sequence follows: TGTGCCTGGAGTGTACCAAGGGGCAGGATTAATGAAAAACTGTTTTTT. This codes for CAWSVPRGRINEKLFF. The rearranged segments are TRBV30 and TRBJ1-4, with a tentative D gene TRBD1 over 5 matching bases. V is reduced by 0 bases and J by 4 bases, leaving a spacing of 15 bases between them. According to the germline V gene (reference sequence), CDR1 reads GTSNPN and CDR2 reads SVGIG. The CDR3 measures 16 amino acids from cysteine to phenylalanine. Only the CDR3 DNA is retained, 48 bases long and in frame from the first base. Outside the CDR3, residues come from the reference TRBV30 and TRBJ1-4 proteins, so the full variable domain is: SQTIHQWPATLVQPVGSPLSLECTVEGTSNPNLYWYRQAAGRGLQLLFYSVGIGQISSEVPQNLSASRPQDRQFILSSKKLLLSDSGFYLCAWSVPRGRINEKLFFGSGTQLSVL.